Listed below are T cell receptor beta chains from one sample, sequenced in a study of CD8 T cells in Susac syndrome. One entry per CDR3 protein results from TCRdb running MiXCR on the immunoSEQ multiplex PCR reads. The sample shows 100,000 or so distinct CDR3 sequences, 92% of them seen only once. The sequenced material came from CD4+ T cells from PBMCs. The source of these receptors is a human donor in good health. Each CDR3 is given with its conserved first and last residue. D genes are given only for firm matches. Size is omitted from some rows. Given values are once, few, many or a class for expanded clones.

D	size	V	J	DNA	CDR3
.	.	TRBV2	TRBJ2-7	TGTGCCAGCAGTGAAAATTACGGCTACGAGCAGTACTTC	CASSENYGYEQYF
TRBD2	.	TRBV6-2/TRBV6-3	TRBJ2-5	TGTGCCAGCAGTTTGGGACTAGCGGGGGAATTCCAAGAGACCCAGTACTTC	CASSLGLAGEFQETQYF
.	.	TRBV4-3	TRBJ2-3	TGCGCCAGCAGCCAAGGCGGGTTCTCAGATACGCAGTATTTT	CASSQGGFSDTQYF
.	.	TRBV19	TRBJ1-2	TGTGCCAGTAGTATACCCCCAGGGCGCGCTAACTATGGCTACACCTTC	CASSIPPGRANYGYTF
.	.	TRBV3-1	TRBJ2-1	TGTGCCAGCAGCCCCCCCAGCGGTCGGGGCTATGAGCAGTTCTTC	CASSPPSGRGYEQFF
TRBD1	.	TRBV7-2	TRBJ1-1	TGTGCCAGCAGAGGACAGGGATTTACTGAAGCTTTCTTT	CASRGQGFTEAFF
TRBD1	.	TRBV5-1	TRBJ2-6	TGCGCCAGCAGCCAGGGGACAGGGTTATCAGGGGGGGCCAACGTCCTGACTTTC	CASSQGTGLSGGANVLTF
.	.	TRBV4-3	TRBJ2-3	TGCGCCAGCAGCCATCCCATTGGGGATACGCAGTATTTT	CASSHPIGDTQYF
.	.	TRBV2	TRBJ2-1	TGTGCCAGCAGTGAAAGGGTGGCAGGGAGCTACAATGAGCAGTTCTTC	CASSERVAGSYNEQFF
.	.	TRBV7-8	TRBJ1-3	TGTGCCAGCAGCCCCGGCGACTCTGGAAACACCATATATTTT	CASSPGDSGNTIYF
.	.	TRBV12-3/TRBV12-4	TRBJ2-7	TGTGCCAGCAGTTTCTCCGAGGGGGGAAGGTACGAGCAGTACTTC	CASSFSEGGRYEQYF
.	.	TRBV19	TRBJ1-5	TGTGCCAGTACAAACAGAGGAGCGAAGTTAGTGAATCAGCCCCAGCATTTT	CASTNRGAKLVNQPQHF
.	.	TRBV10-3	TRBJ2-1	TGTGCCATCATTTATTCCGGATCTCTTGATGAGCAGTTCTTC	CAIIYSGSLDEQFF
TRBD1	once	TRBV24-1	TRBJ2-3	TGTGCCACCAGTGCCCAGGGGGTTACAGATACGCAGTATTTT	CATSAQGVTDTQYF
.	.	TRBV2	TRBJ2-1	TGTGCCAGCACCCTGTACTCCTACAATGAGCAGTTCTTC	CASTLYSYNEQFF
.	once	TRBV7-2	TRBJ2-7	TGTGCCAGCAGCTATTATCCACTCCGAAGCTCCTACGAGCAGTACTTC	CASSYYPLRSSYEQYF
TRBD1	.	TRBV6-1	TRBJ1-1	TGTGCCAGCAGTCCAAGGCTCCGGGACAGGGGTAGTCCGGTGAACACTGAAGCTTTCTTT	CASSPRLRDRGSPVNTEAFF
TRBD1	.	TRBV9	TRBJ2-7	TGTGCCAGCAGCGCCTCCGCCGGGACAGGGGGTGAGCAGTACTTC	CASSASAGTGGEQYF
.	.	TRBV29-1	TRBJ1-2	TGCAGCGGACAGAGGGACTATGGCTACACCTTC	CSGQRDYGYTF
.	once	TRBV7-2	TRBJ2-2	TGTGCCAGCAGCCTCAGAGCGGGGGACAGGCGGACTTACACCGGGGAGCTGTTTTTT	CASSLRAGDRRTYTGELFF
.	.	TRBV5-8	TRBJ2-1	TGTGCCAGCAGCCCAGGCGGGGACGGCTCCTACAATGAGCAGTTCTTC	CASSPGGDGSYNEQFF
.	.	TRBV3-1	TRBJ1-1	TGTGCCAGCAGCCAAGAAATTCGTCCGGGAGGGACTGAAGCTTTCTTT	CASSQEIRPGGTEAFF
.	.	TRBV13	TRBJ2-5	TGTGCCAGCAGCTTAAAGTCTTTGGGGGAGACCCAGTACTTC	CASSLKSLGETQYF
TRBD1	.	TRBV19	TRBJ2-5	TGTGCCAGTATGGGACAGGGCCACCAAGAGACCCAGTACTTC	CASMGQGHQETQYF
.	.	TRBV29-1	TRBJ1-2	TGCAGCGTTGAAGGAGGGAAAGGCTACACCTTC	CSVEGGKGYTF
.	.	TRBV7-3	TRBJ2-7	TGTGCCAGCAGCTTAGCCCAGGGACACGAGCAGTACTTC	CASSLAQGHEQYF
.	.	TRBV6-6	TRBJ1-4	TGTGCCAGCAGTTACCGGCAGACGAATGAAAAACTGTTTTTT	CASSYRQTNEKLFF
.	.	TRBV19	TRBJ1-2	TGTGCCAGTAGTATACCCGGGACAAGCTATGGCTACACCTTC	CASSIPGTSYGYTF
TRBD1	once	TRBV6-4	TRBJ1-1	TGTGCCAGCAGTGAGCAGGGGGCAGGGAACACTGAAGCTTTCTTT	CASSEQGAGNTEAFF
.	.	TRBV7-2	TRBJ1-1	TGTGCCAGCAGCTTAGGTATTGGACAGAACACTGAAGCTTTCTTT	CASSLGIGQNTEAFF
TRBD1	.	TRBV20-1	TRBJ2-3	TGCAGTGCTAGAACGGGACAGGGGAGCACAGATACGCAGTATTTT	CSARTGQGSTDTQYF
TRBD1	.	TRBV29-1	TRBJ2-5	TGCAGCGTCTCCGGGACAGCCCAAGAGACCCAGTACTTC	CSVSGTAQETQYF
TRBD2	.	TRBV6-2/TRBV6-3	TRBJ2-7	TGTGCCAGCACCGCTTGGGAGGGCTGGGTCTACGAGCAGTACTTC	CASTAWEGWVYEQYF
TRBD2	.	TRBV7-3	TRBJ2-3	TGTGCCAGCAGCTTCCCTAGCGGGAGGGGCACAGATACGCAGTATTTT	CASSFPSGRGTDTQYF
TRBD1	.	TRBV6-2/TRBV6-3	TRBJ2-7	TGTGCCAGCAGTCGGACAGGGCTCGACGAGCAGTACTTC	CASSRTGLDEQYF
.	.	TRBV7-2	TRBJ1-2	TGTGCCAGCAGCTTAGTCGAGGGCTACACCTTC	CASSLVEGYTF
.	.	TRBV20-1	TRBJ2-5	TGCAGTGCTAGCGCCAGGGGAAGAAAGGAGACCCAGTACTTC	CSASARGRKETQYF
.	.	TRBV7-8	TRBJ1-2	TGTGCCAGCAGCCCCAAATTTGGGTTGCGGGGCTACACCTTC	CASSPKFGLRGYTF
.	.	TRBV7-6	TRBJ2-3	TGTGCCAGCAGCTTAGCTGGCAGGGGAATCACAGATACGCAGTATTTT	CASSLAGRGITDTQYF
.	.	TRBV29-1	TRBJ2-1	TGCAGCGTTGTCCCCGGACTCAAAAATGAGCAGTTCTTC	CSVVPGLKNEQFF
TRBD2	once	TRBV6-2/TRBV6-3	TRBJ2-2	TGTGCCACCAAATCGAGCGGGAGGTGGGAGCTGTTTTTT	CATKSSGRWELFF
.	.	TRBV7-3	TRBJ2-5	TGTGCCAGCAGCCCCGGAGGGCCGGAGACCCAGTACTTC	CASSPGGPETQYF